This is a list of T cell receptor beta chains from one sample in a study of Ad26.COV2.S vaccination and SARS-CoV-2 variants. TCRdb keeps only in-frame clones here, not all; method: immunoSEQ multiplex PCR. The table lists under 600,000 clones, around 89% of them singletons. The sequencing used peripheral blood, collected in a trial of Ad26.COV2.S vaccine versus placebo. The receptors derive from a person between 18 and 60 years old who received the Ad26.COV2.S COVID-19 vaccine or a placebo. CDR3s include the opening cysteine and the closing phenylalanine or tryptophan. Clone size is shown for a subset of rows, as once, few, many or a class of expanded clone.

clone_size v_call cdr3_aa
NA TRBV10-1 CASSVSEGPYNEQFF
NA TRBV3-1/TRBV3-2 CASSPSGAADTQYF
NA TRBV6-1 CASSEWGILTGEDTDEQYF
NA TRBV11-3 CASSLGTREANTGELFF
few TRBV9 CASSFSGTENSPLHF
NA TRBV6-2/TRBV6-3 CASSGYGGRAEAFF
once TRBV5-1 CASHNHTPGLAGVTDTQYF
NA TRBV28 CASRPPWGPPDTQYF
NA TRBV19 CASSAQGPTATNEKLFF
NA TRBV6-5 CASSYSRLETQYF
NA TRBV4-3 CASSQAHRASDKHTF
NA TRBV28 CASSPHLGLAGVPYEQYF
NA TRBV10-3 CAISGGTGANYNEQFF
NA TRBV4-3 CASSQDLGTSNEQFF
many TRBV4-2 CASSQARQGFDNSPLHF
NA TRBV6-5 CASSYSFLDTEAFF
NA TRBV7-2 CASSKTGGTSYNEQFF
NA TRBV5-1 CASSPNPTQGVGDTEAFF
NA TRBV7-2 CASSQQLVALAGKTQYF
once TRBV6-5 CASSYVGRLVGYTF
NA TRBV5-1 CASSLGQPNTEAFF
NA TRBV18 CASSPQGPGPGNTIYF
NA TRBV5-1 CASSLVAGGTDTQYF
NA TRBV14 CASSPGQGGEQYF
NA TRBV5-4 CASSLYGNTIYF
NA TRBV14 CASSRFLAGGEQYF
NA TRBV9 CASSVGGPIETQYF
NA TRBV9 CASSANTGTGVGYTF
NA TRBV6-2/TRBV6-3 CASSYLELNTEAFF
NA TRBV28 CASSSIIGGWQFF
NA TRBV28 CASGNRISIQYF
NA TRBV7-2 CASTSGLAVNEQFF
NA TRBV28 CASRTGGLGEQYF
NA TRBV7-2 CASSSRTGLTYEQYF
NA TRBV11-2 CASSSYEQYF
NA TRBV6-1 CASSEAIGLFEKLFF
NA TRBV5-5 CASSWDGGPYEQYF
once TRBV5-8 CASSSGGTPGTDTQYF
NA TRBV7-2 CASSTGTGRMYEQYF
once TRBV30 CAWSADRDGYTF
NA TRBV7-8 CASSFMPSSGNTIYF
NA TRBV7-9 CASSLAAGKRYGYTF
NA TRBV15 CATSRDRGNPYEQYF
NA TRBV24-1 CATSDPGLAGAAGELFF
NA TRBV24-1 CATSDLRREFAGELFF
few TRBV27 CASSLSGYLGSSYEQYF
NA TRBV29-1 CSVASLGGYTF
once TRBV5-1 CASSPGQINEKLFF